This T cell receptor beta chain was captured by sequencing in a study of cytomegalovirus exposure and HLA in healthy donors. Study-level findings and limits: The authors later found HLA-associated TCR beta chains more clonally expanded than equally common others. A list of approximately 160 TCR beta chains associated with cytomegalovirus was given.

This CDR3 contains 16 residues. J gave up 5 bases and V 2 bases, and 8 bases lay outside the gene matches. Per the germline V gene, CDR1 is SGHAT and CDR2 is FQNNGV. As to this clone: No antigen is known for it.

Amplification used 60 Vbeta primers and 13 Jbeta primers. Assay: immunoSEQ multiplex PCR; the TCRdb copy retains only in-frame clones and omits some. The sample has about 83,000 clones. Nominal health characterized the donors when sampled, though unrecorded immune exposures were likely. The receptor was isolated from a man younger than 35 in good health and CMV-seropositive. The chain has TRBV11-2 and TRBJ2-5; TRBD1 matches at 10 bases. The material sequenced was PBMCs. The CDR3 loop reads CASSLSATGGRETQYF. CDR3 bases: TGTGCCAGCAGCTTATCGGCGACAGGGGGCCGGGAGACCCAGTACTTC.